What follows are 8 T cell receptor beta chains derived from one specimen sequenced in a study of blood T cell repertoires in COVID-19. Data came from immunoSEQ multiplex PCR; TCRdb stores just in-frame clones and leaves some out. This table has about 340,000 clones, around nine tenths appearing once. The sample was peripheral blood. Receptors were obtained from a woman aged 70-85 years with COVID-19, enrolled during active disease.

The rearrangement uses TRBV10-2 and TRBJ2-7, with TRBD1 matching over 8 bases. Trimming removed 3 bases from V and 2 bases from J; junction bases left unmatched: 6. The CDR3 extends over 15 amino acids. Germline assignment: CDR1 WSHSY and CDR2 SAAADI. DNA for the CDR3: TGCGCCAGCAGTGACTCCGGGACAGGTGCCTACGAGCAGTACTTC. This gives the protein CASSDSGTGAYEQYF.

This chain joins TRBV29-1 and TRBJ1-2; 9 bases line up with TRBD1. This CDR3 is 13 amino acids long. V lost 3 bases, J lost 6 bases, and 5 bases stayed unmatched. Germline CDR1 is SQVTM and CDR2 is ANQGSEA. The CDR3, as DNA: TGCAGCGTTGAGCGCGGACAGGGGAATGGCTACACCTTC. Translated, it gives CSVERGQGNGYTF.

The rearrangement links TRBV2 to TRBJ2-2; a possible D gene is TRBD1 (6 bases). The CDR3 is 16 amino acids. V was clipped by 4 bases and J by 8 bases, with 20 bases between them. CDR1 is SNHLY, CDR2 FYNNEI, per germline. The CDR3 sequence: CASSGYREIIGGELFF. The CDR3 bases are TGTGCCAGCAGTGGGTACAGGGAGATCATTGGAGGGGAGCTGTTTTTT.

This clone appeared many times. The CDR3 is CASSQDEDRGQGEQFF. The CDR3 bases are TGCGCCAGCAGCCAAGACGAGGACAGGGGGCAAGGAGAGCAGTTCTTC. This chain joins TRBV4-3 and TRBJ2-1; 11 bases are a match to TRBD1. Germline loops: CDR1 LGHNA, CDR2 YSLEER. V lost 0 bases and J lost 10; bases outside the gene matches: 8. The CDR3 extends over 16 amino acids.

V usage is TRBV4-1 and J usage is TRBJ2-4, with TRBD2 identical over 14 bases. Unmatched junction bases numbered 5, after V lost 4 bases and J lost 0 bases. The CDR3 sequence is 18 residues long. The germline gives CDR1 MGHRA, CDR2 YSYEKL. The CDR3 DNA follows: TGCGCCAGCAGCCCGGGACTAGCGGGGGTTCTAGCCAAAAACATTCAGTACTTC. Residues: CASSPGLAGVLAKNIQYF.

The chain links TRBV11-3 to TRBJ2-7, with D perhaps matching TRBD2 (5 bases). The CDR3 length is 13 residues. Deletions cut 5 bases from V and 6 bases from J, with 14 bases between. From germline, CDR1 is SGHNT and CDR2 YENEEA. The CDR3 loop is CASSPRVGGEQYF. The CDR3, as DNA: TGTGCCAGCAGCCCGCGGGTAGGAGGCGAGCAGTACTTC.

V gene TRBV10-2 combines with J gene TRBJ2-2; 8 nucleotides align to TRBD2. Germline trimming cut 6 bases from V and 3 bases from J; bases unmatched to any gene: 3. The CDR3 is made up of 14 amino acids. The germline CDR1 and CDR2 sequences are WSHSY and SAAADI. CDR3 residues: CASRTSGDTGELFF. CDR3 nucleotide sequence: TGCGCCAGCAGAACTAGCGGCGACACCGGGGAGCTGTTTTTT.

This chain links TRBV6-1 with TRBJ2-7; D may be TRBD2 (5 bases). The length of the CDR3 is 17 residues. Trimming stripped 3 bases from V and 2 bases from J, with 20 bases between. The germline V gene has CDR1 MNHNS and CDR2 SASEGT. The CDR3 region has the DNA TGTGCCAGCAGTGACTGGCCGTCGGGGTCTTTCGCCTACGAGCAGTACTTC. It translates to CASSDWPSGSFAYEQYF.